The 15 T cell receptor beta chains presented below share a single source sample, sequenced in a study of preoperative IRX-2 immunotherapy in early breast cancer. Repertoires were generated with immunoSEQ multiplex PCR, while TCRdb's copy carries only in-frame clones and drops some. Of 25,000 to 30,000 clones in the sample, around 91% were seen once. The treatment denotes: preoperative locoregional IRX-2 cytokine immunotherapy. Sampling was conducted from a patient treated with IRX-2 immunotherapy. These receptors all come from a human donor with breast cancer.

V usage is TRBV29-1 and J usage is TRBJ2-7, with no clear D. Trimming removed 1 base at V and 0 bases at J, with 13 bases between. The germline V gene encodes CDR1 SQVTM and CDR2 ANQGSEA. This CDR3 spans 15 amino acids. The DNA for the CDR3 is TGCAGCGTTGAAGTCGAGGAGCCTTTCTCCTACGAGCAGTACTTC. This gives the protein CSVEVEEPFSYEQYF.

The chain has TRBV7-8 and TRBJ1-1, with 9 bases that match TRBD1. The CDR3 is 16 amino acids. V gave up 6 bases and J gave up 6 bases; unmatched junction bases: 14. Germline-derived CDR1 and CDR2 are SGHVS and FQNEAQ. The CDR3 sequence: CASRPSLRTGVPEAFF. CDR3 bases: TGTGCCAGCAGACCTAGTCTCCGGACAGGGGTACCTGAAGCTTTCTTT.

The V gene is TRBV6-5, the J gene TRBJ1-1; D uncertain. The length of the CDR3 is 15 residues. V was clipped by 3 bases and J by 5 bases, with 16 bases between them. CDR1 is MNHEY and CDR2 is SVGAGI in the germline V gene. Written as DNA, the CDR3 is TGTGCCAGCAGTTATGGGCGAGCGCGTGTGACTGAAGCTTTCTTT. Its translation is CASSYGRARVTEAFF.

The CDR3 nucleotides are TGTGCCAGCAGCTTACGTCAACCGGGACAGGGCTACGAGCAGTACTTC. Amino acids: CASSLRQPGQGYEQYF. J is TRBJ2-7 and V is TRBV7-6; 9 bases agree with TRBD1. The J segment lost 3 bases and the V segment lost 2 bases, leaving 8 bases of the junction unmatched. Looked up from germline, CDR1 is SGHVS and CDR2 is FNYEAQ. This CDR3 region has 16 residues.

The chain employs TRBV30 and TRBJ2-7; 10 bases are shared with TRBD1. V lost 1 base, J lost 4 bases, and 10 bases stayed unmatched. This CDR3 has 16 residues. Germline CDR1 reads GTSNPN; CDR2 reads SVGIG (reference sequence). In nucleotides, the CDR3 is TGTGCCTGGAGTGCTAAACCGACAGGGGGCAGGTACGAGCAGTACTTC. Amino acids: CAWSAKPTGGRYEQYF.

V gene TRBV5-4 combines with J gene TRBJ1-3; D uncertain. Germline V gene data show CDR1 as SGHNT and CDR2 as YYREEE (reference sequence). This CDR3 has 13 residues. V was pared by 6 bases and J by 4 bases, with 11 bases between. The CDR3 reads CASTLGRGNTIYF. The CDR3 DNA reads TGTGCCAGCACCCTAGGGAGAGGAAACACCATATATTTT.

The chain has TRBV7-9 and TRBJ2-2, with D maybe TRBD1 (6 bases). Germline loops: CDR1 SEHNR, CDR2 FQNEAQ (reference sequence). The CDR3 runs to 19 residues. Trimming stripped 4 bases from V and 1 base from J, with 22 bases between. The CDR3 sequence is CASSSNKGSGHLNTGELFF. The CDR3 DNA reads as TGTGCCAGCAGCTCCAATAAGGGATCGGGACACCTGAACACCGGGGAGCTGTTTTTT.

V gene TRBV6-6 combines with J gene TRBJ2-1, with D perhaps matching TRBD2 (7 bases). CDR3 length equals 14 residues. CDR1 and CDR2 from the germline V gene are MNHNY and SVGAGI (reference sequence). The ends were cut back, 7 bases at V and 3 bases at J, with 13 bases in the middle. Here the CDR3 reads CASKFGGLYNEQFF. CDR3 in DNA: TGTGCCAGCAAGTTCGGGGGGCTCTACAATGAGCAGTTCTTC.

This chain connects TRBV28 to TRBJ2-2, with a weak D call TRBD2 (6 bases). CDR3 size: 15 residues. Germline V gene data show CDR1 as MDHEN and CDR2 as SYDVKM. V lost 9 bases and J lost 4, with 18 bases in between. The CDR3 DNA reads TGTGCCAGTTCCGCCGGAGGGAAGGCCACCGGGGAGCTGTTTTTT. Amino acids: CASSAGGKATGELFF.

This sequence joins TRBV30 and TRBJ1-1; D perhaps matches TRBD1 (6 bases). This CDR3 is 12 amino acids long. V gave up 8 bases and J gave up 4 bases, with 14 bases separating them. Germline assignment: CDR1 GTSNPN and CDR2 SVGIG (reference sequence). CDR3 residues: CAGRGGPTEAFF. The CDR3 DNA follows: TGTGCCGGACGGGGGGGCCCCACTGAAGCTTTCTTT.

V gene TRBV4-1 combines with J gene TRBJ1-3, with D unclear. The V end lost 0 bases, the J end lost 0 bases, and 18 bases lay between the germline ends. The CDR3 consists of 19 residues. Germline CDR1 MGHRA, CDR2 YSYEKL. CDR3 DNA sequence: TGCGCCAGCAGCCAAGAAAGGAATACTCGGATTAGCTCTGGAAACACCATATATTTT. Residues: CASSQERNTRISSGNTIYF.

The chain employs TRBV5-8 and TRBJ2-2; the D gene is possibly TRBD2 (6 bases). In germline, CDR1 is SGHTS, CDR2 YDEGEE. Trimming took off 8 bases at V and 0 bases at J, with 14 bases between the two ends. The CDR3 is made up of 15 amino acids. The CDR3 nucleotides read TGTGCCAGGCTCCGGGGGTCAGCGAACACCGGGGAGCTGTTTTTT. It encodes CARLRGSANTGELFF.

The chain is built from TRBV9 and TRBJ2-7, with 9 bases lining up with TRBD2. Germline V gives CDR1 SGDLS, CDR2 YYNGEE. V lost 4 bases to trimming and J lost 7 bases; unmatched junction nucleotides: 15. This CDR3 has 16 residues. The CDR3 sequence: CASSPKVAGGRGEQYF. The CDR3 DNA sequence: TGTGCCAGCAGCCCCAAGGTGGCGGGGGGGCGGGGAGAGCAGTACTTC.

For this clone: Mismatch with germline at one junction end may stem from a read error. This sample includes further DNA sequences coding for the same CDR3. V gene TRBV7-9 combines with J gene TRBJ2-7; D assignment may be TRBD1 or TRBD2 (5 bases each). Germline CDR1 and CDR2: SEHNR and FQNEAQ (reference sequence). The CDR3 length is 14 residues. This chain's CDR3 is CASSLGDGSYEQYF. The DNA of the CDR3 is TGTGCCAGCAGTTTAGGGGACGGCTCCTACGAGCAGTACTTC.

In its sample, this clone was seen once. The chain uses TRBV29-1 and TRBJ2-1; unclear D gene. Germline V gene lookup returns CDR1 SQVTM and CDR2 ANQGSEA. The CDR3 runs to 11 residues. V was clipped by 1 base and J by 8 bases, with 6 bases between them. In nucleotides, the CDR3 is TGCAGCGTTGAAGTTGTCTATGAGCAGTTCTTC. It encodes CSVEVVYEQFF.